The 28 T cell receptor beta chains below all came from one sample that was sequenced in a study of cytomegalovirus exposure and HLA in healthy donors. The PCR employed 60 Vbeta primers together with 13 Jbeta primers. Sequenced by immunoSEQ multiplex PCR; TCRdb stores in-frame clones only, minus some. The repertoire has approximately 110,000 clones, under 85% of them found once; the top ten carry 7.7%. Material for sequencing was PBMCs. These TCRs come from a woman in her 50s in good health and CMV-seropositive.

Concerning this clone: The same CDR3 is also encoded by other DNA sequences in this sample. The V and J genes are TRBV5-6 and TRBJ1-1; tentatively, D is TRBD1 (6 bases). CDR3 length: 13 residues. With 4 bases removed from V and 2 bases from J, the gap between germline ends came to 9 bases. From germline, CDR1 is SGHDT and CDR2 YYEEEE. CDR3 residues: CASSLQGNTEAFF. The CDR3 nucleotides are TGTGCCAGCAGCCTACAGGGAAACACTGAAGCTTTCTTT.

V is TRBV9 and J is TRBJ2-7; tentatively, D is TRBD1 (5 bases). The CDR3 totals 14 residues. Trimming took off 2 bases at V and 7 bases at J, with 16 bases between the two ends. From germline, CDR1 is SGDLS and CDR2 YYNGEE. DNA of the CDR3: TGTGCCAGCAGCGTCAGGGTCGGGCCGGTGGAGCAGTACTTC. This encodes CASSVRVGPVEQYF.

The chain joins TRBV6-1 to TRBJ1-5; D is possibly TRBD1 (6 bases). The CDR3 contains 13 residues. Trimming pared 6 bases from V and 5 bases from J, leaving 11 bases between. The germline V gene has CDR1 MNHNS and CDR2 SASEGT. The CDR3 coding sequence is TGTGCCAGCAGACGACAGGAGGATCAGCCCCAGCATTTT. Protein: CASRRQEDQPQHF.

The chain recombines TRBV5-6 with TRBJ1-1, with no clear D. Trimming shortened V by 4 bases and J by 8 bases, and 12 bases separated the two germline ends. CDR3 size: 12 residues. Germline values: CDR1 SGHDT, CDR2 YYEEEE. DNA for the CDR3: TGTGCCAGCAGCCCGTCCAGGAGGGAAGCTTTCTTT. The encoded protein is CASSPSRREAFF.

V and J are TRBV4-3 and TRBJ2-5, with D possibly being TRBD2 (5 bases). Germline lookup yields CDR1 LGHNA and CDR2 YSLEER. This CDR3 contains 14 residues. Trimming stripped 0 bases from V and 3 bases from J, with 8 bases between. CDR3 loop: CASSQDPAEETQYF. DNA of the CDR3: TGCGCCAGCAGCCAAGATCCAGCGGAAGAGACCCAGTACTTC.

The chain employs TRBV18 and TRBJ2-7; a weak D match, TRBD1 (6 bases). The CDR3 contains 15 residues. Between the trimmed V and J ends, which lost 4 bases and 5 bases, there was a span of 18 bases. Germline V gene lookup returns CDR1 KGHSH and CDR2 LQKENI. The chain's CDR3 is CASSRQGRGSHEQYF. The CDR3, as DNA: TGTGCCAGCTCACGCCAAGGCAGGGGAAGCCACGAGCAGTACTTC. Variable domain in full (rest from reference TRBV18 and TRBJ2-7): NAGVMQNPRHLVRRRGQEARLRCSPMKGHSHVYWYRQLPEEGLKFMVYLQKENIIDESGMPKERFSAEFPKEGPSILRIQQVVRGDSAAYFCASSRQGRGSHEQYFGPGTRLTVT.

The V and J genes are TRBV4-3 and TRBJ1-2, with 7 bases fitting TRBD1. The germline V gene has CDR1 LGHNA and CDR2 YSLEER. The CDR3 is made up of 15 amino acids. V dropped 4 bases and J dropped 5; count of bases not matched to a gene: 10. CDR3 nucleotides: TGCGCCAGCAGCCGAGACCACAGGGGCCCTTATGGCTACACCTTC. Translated: CASSRDHRGPYGYTF.

V is TRBV5-6 and J is TRBJ1-2; D is possibly TRBD1 (5 bases). Germline loops: CDR1 SGHDT, CDR2 YYEEEE. There are 12 residues in the CDR3. The V and J ends lost 1 base and 5 bases respectively, with 6 bases between them. The CDR3 reads CASSLQGYGYTF. CDR3 DNA: TGTGCCAGCAGCTTGCAGGGTTATGGCTACACCTTC.

The J gene is TRBJ2-3, the V gene TRBV11-3; 10 nucleotides match TRBD2. This CDR3 comprises 16 residues. Germline values: CDR1 SGHNT, CDR2 YENEEA. With 5 bases clipped from V and 6 bases from J, the junction kept 11 bases outside the gene matches. The CDR3 bases are TGTGCCAGCAGCCCCGGGACTAGCGCCATCGTTGATACGCAGTATTTT. It yields the protein CASSPGTSAIVDTQYF.

V is TRBV19 and J is TRBJ2-2, with D perhaps matching TRBD1 (5 bases). This CDR3 has 15 residues. The V gene's germline CDR1 is LNHDA and CDR2 SQIVND (reference sequence). V gave up 5 bases and J gave up 4 bases, with 14 bases separating them. CDR3 in DNA: TGTGCCAGTAGTGAACAGGCCCTTGGCACCGGGGAGCTGTTTTTT. It is translated as CASSEQALGTGELFF.

The CDR3 here is CASSFGQANTEAFF. The CDR3 DNA reads as TGCGCCAGCAGCTTCGGACAAGCGAACACTGAAGCTTTCTTT. The rearrangement joins TRBV5-1 to TRBJ1-1, with a weak D call TRBD1 (5 bases). Per the germline V gene, CDR1 is SGHRS and CDR2 is YFSETQ. This CDR3 has 14 amino acids. Trimming stripped 2 bases from V and 1 base from J, with 9 bases between.

This clone was seen only once. The chain combines TRBV29-1 with TRBJ2-7, with a weak D call TRBD2 (5 bases). Trimming pared 4 bases from V and 3 bases from J, leaving 7 bases between. The CDR3 spans 11 residues. Germline-derived CDR1 and CDR2 are SQVTM and ANQGSEA. The CDR3 loop is CSVVGDYEQYF. The CDR3 nucleotides read TGCAGCGTTGTCGGGGACTACGAGCAGTACTTC.

The chain joins TRBV23-1 to TRBJ2-7; D remains ambiguous. TRBV23-1 belongs to the ORF category, with a function that is uncertain. V was cut by 0 bases and J by 5 bases, with 14 bases left in between. This CDR3 comprises 15 residues. The CDR3 is CASSQSGSLPNEQYF. The CDR3 bases are TGCGCCAGCAGTCAATCCGGGTCTCTGCCCAACGAGCAGTACTTC.

The chain joins TRBV9 to TRBJ2-7; D call uncertain. Trimming pared 0 bases from V and 6 bases from J, leaving 10 bases between. This CDR3 is built from 13 residues. Germline V gene sequence: CDR1 SGDLS, CDR2 YYNGEE. CDR3 bases: TGTGCCAGCAGCGTAGCCGAACAACCCGAGCAGTACTTC. This sequence encodes CASSVAEQPEQYF.

This clone has a single count. The V call is TRBV5-1, the J call TRBJ1-2; D is possibly TRBD1 (6 bases). The CDR3 runs to 14 residues. Looked up from germline, CDR1 is SGHRS and CDR2 is YFSETQ. The V end lost 4 bases, the J end lost 2 bases, and 12 bases lay between the germline ends. The CDR3 region is CASSRTGTNYGYTF. The CDR3 DNA sequence: TGCGCCAGCAGCAGGACCGGGACAAACTATGGCTACACCTTC. Combining the CDR3 with reference TRBV5-1 and TRBJ1-2 gives the whole variable domain KAGVTQTPRYLIKTRGQQVTLSCSPISGHRSVSWYQQTPGQGLQFLFEYFSETQRNKGNFPGRFSGRQFSNSRSEMNVSTLELGDSALYLCASSRTGTNYGYTFGSGTRLTVV.

On this clone itself: Germline and junction disagree at one end, which may indicate a read error. The chain is built from TRBV5-4 and TRBJ2-2; 8 nucleotides align to TRBD2. The CDR3 has 16 amino acids. Per the germline V gene, CDR1 is SGHNT and CDR2 is YYREEE (reference sequence). CDR3 region: CASSFGLASNAGELFF. The CDR3 nucleotides are TGTGCCAGCAGCTTTGGACTAGCTTCGAACGCCGGGGAGCTGTTTTTT.

The rearrangement links TRBV6-5 to TRBJ1-1; 7 positions match TRBD1. The CDR3 length is 11 residues. In germline, CDR1 is MNHEY, CDR2 SVGAGI. The V segment lost 7 bases and the J segment 7 bases; nucleotides outside the gene matches: 3. The CDR3 DNA sequence: TGTGCCAGCAACCGGGACAGTGAAGCTTTCTTT. Protein product: CASNRDSEAFF.

The genes are TRBV6-1 and TRBJ2-1, with D possibly TRBD2 on 6 matching bases. V was shortened by 4 bases and J by 6 bases, with 19 bases between the two germline ends. The CDR3 runs 16 residues. Germline-derived CDR1 and CDR2 are MNHNS and SASEGT. The CDR3 bases are TGTGCCAGCAGTGTAAGCCTTGGAGGGTCTCGCAATGAGCAGTTCTTC. Translating gives CASSVSLGGSRNEQFF.

The chain combines TRBV4-1 with TRBJ1-4, with 9 bases aligning to TRBD1. V trimming: 1 base; J trimming: 6 bases; junction bases outside the gene matches: 3. This CDR3 is 15 amino acids long. The germline CDR1 and CDR2 sequences are MGHRA and YSYEKL. DNA for the CDR3: TGCGCCAGCAGCCAAGGGACAGGGGAATATGAAAAACTGTTTTTT. Protein: CASSQGTGEYEKLFF.

V and J are TRBV10-1 and TRBJ1-1, with D unresolved. The length of the CDR3 is 15 residues. Germline values: CDR1 WNHNN, CDR2 SYGVQD (reference sequence). V lost 2 bases and J 8 bases, leaving 18 bases between the germline ends. CDR3 bases: TGCGCCAGCAGTGAGAACCCGACCAACCTAGGCGAAGCTTTCTTT. This encodes CASSENPTNLGEAFF.

In regard to this clone: A junction end diverges from the germline sequence, so it may reflect a read error. The chain uses TRBV7-7 and TRBJ2-3, with 11 bases that match TRBD1. The germline CDR1 and CDR2 sequences are SSHAT and FNYEAQ (reference sequence). The CDR3 consists of 15 residues. The CDR3 nucleotides read TGTGCTAGCAGCTTAGATGGACAGGGGGCTGATACGCAGTATTTT. It translates to CASSLDGQGADTQYF.

V and J are TRBV19 and TRBJ2-1, with 7 nucleotides matching TRBD1. Germline V CDR1 and CDR2: LNHDA, SQIVND (reference sequence). The V and J ends lost 7 bases and 0 bases, in that order; junction bases with no gene match: 9. The CDR3 has 16 amino acids. As DNA, the CDR3 is TGTGCCAGTACAAATAGGGGGCAAAGCTCCTACAATGAGCAGTTCTTC. This codes for CASTNRGQSSYNEQFF.

The chain has TRBV5-4 and TRBJ1-1; D is possibly TRBD1 (5 bases). The V gene lost 6 bases and the J gene lost 4 bases, with 19 bases spanning the gap. CDR1 is SGHNT, CDR2 YYREEE, per germline (reference sequence). The CDR3 consists of 15 residues. CDR3 nucleotides: TGTGCCAGCACCTTTAAACAGGCCCCGTTCACTGAAGCTTTCTTT. Amino acid sequence: CASTFKQAPFTEAFF.

The rearrangement links TRBV7-3 to TRBJ2-7; the match to TRBD1 covers 7 bases. The CDR3 has 12 residues. J lost 6 bases, V lost 2 bases, and 1 base had no gene match. From germline, CDR1 is SGHTA and CDR2 FQGTGA. The CDR3 nucleotides are TGTGCCAGCAGCTTACCAGGGGGCGAGCAGTACTTC. Protein product: CASSLPGGEQYF.

The chain couples TRBV2 to TRBJ2-1, with a weak D call TRBD2 (5 bases). Trimming removed 8 bases at V and 1 base at J, with 12 bases between. The CDR3 extends over 14 amino acids. From germline, CDR1 is SNHLY and CDR2 FYNNEI. Here the CDR3 DNA reads TGTGCCAGCGCACTAGGTGGGTCCTACAATGAGCAGTTCTTC. Translation: CASALGGSYNEQFF.

DNA for the CDR3: TGTGCCAGCAGCGTAGGTTCTGGCGGGGGGGCCGGCCGGGAGACCCAGTACTTC. It translates to CASSVGSGGGAGRETQYF. This rearrangement joins TRBV9 to TRBJ2-5; 9 positions match TRBD2. Germline CDR1 is SGDLS and CDR2 is YYNGEE. This CDR3 spans 18 amino acids. Unmatched junction bases numbered 14, after V lost 0 bases and J lost 5 bases.

V is TRBV29-1 and J is TRBJ1-6; D not resolved. The V gene lost 4 bases and the J gene lost 6 bases, with 10 bases spanning the gap. The CDR3 runs to 13 residues. The germline V gene encodes CDR1 SQVTM and CDR2 ANQGSEA. The CDR3 DNA reads TGCAGCGTTGCGGCAGGTCTTAATTCACCCCTCCACTTT. It encodes CSVAAGLNSPLHF.

The gene calls are TRBV4-3 and TRBJ2-5; TRBD2 matches at 8 bases. The tail of the sequence fits TRBJ2-7 better, so the J call may be wrong. Per the germline V gene, CDR1 is LGHNA and CDR2 is YSLEER. CDR3 length equals 15 residues. In DNA, the CDR3 is TGCGCCAGCAGCCAAGGGGTAGCGGGAACCTACGAGCAGTACTTC. This codes for CASSQGVAGTYEQYF.